This is a list of T cell receptor beta chains from one sample in a study of blood T cell repertoires in COVID-19. Data came from immunoSEQ multiplex PCR; TCRdb stores just in-frame clones and leaves some out. Altogether approximately 120,000 clones are present, 70% to 80% being singletons, with the ten largest covering approximately 11%. The specimen was peripheral blood. The receptor set was obtained from a human donor in a cohort sampled during active COVID-19. The conserved cysteine and the conserved F or W are not part of the CDR3 here. The order of the fields is J gene, V gene, CDR3 protein.

j_call: TRBJ2-1; v_call: TRBV19; cdr3_aa: ASSIQTGAPHEQF
j_call: TRBJ2-5; v_call: TRBV5-1; cdr3_aa: ASSALLVQETQY
j_call: TRBJ1-1; v_call: TRBV19; cdr3_aa: ASSIWHTHTEAF
j_call: TRBJ1-2; v_call: TRBV27; cdr3_aa: ASSLNRYSYGYT
j_call: TRBJ1-4; v_call: TRBV28; cdr3_aa: ASSETGTGREKLF
j_call: TRBJ1-2; v_call: TRBV9; cdr3_aa: ASSVYETGVGYGYT
j_call: TRBJ2-3; v_call: TRBV12-3/TRBV12-4; cdr3_aa: ASSLRHTDTQY
j_call: TRBJ2-3; v_call: TRBV7-2; cdr3_aa: ASSPRLAGTDTQY
j_call: TRBJ2-3; v_call: TRBV15; cdr3_aa: ATSRDSGGKDTQY
j_call: TRBJ1-2; v_call: TRBV27; cdr3_aa: ASRGQGNYGYT
j_call: TRBJ1-2; v_call: TRBV19; cdr3_aa: ASSIDLQGLGYT
j_call: TRBJ1-4; v_call: TRBV5-4; cdr3_aa: ASSPGVTNEKLF
j_call: TRBJ1-5; v_call: TRBV16; cdr3_aa: ASSPGRVSNQPQH
j_call: TRBJ1-6; v_call: TRBV6-5; cdr3_aa: ASSSRTGGGNSPLH
j_call: TRBJ1-2; v_call: TRBV4-1; cdr3_aa: ASSQETGFFGYT
j_call: TRBJ2-3; v_call: TRBV29-1; cdr3_aa: SVDRTGRGDTQY
j_call: TRBJ2-1; v_call: TRBV6-5; cdr3_aa: ASSQTGTYNEQF
j_call: TRBJ1-1; v_call: TRBV10-2; cdr3_aa: ASSETPGGGTEAF
j_call: TRBJ2-1; v_call: TRBV4-1; cdr3_aa: ASSHLGLLSYNEQF
j_call: TRBJ1-2; v_call: TRBV5-5; cdr3_aa: ASSPPRGGDFYGYT
j_call: TRBJ2-3; v_call: TRBV6-5; cdr3_aa: AGNRDYYLTDTQY
j_call: TRBJ2-7; v_call: TRBV5-8; cdr3_aa: ASSLDGGFTSEQY
j_call: TRBJ1-5; v_call: TRBV5-1; cdr3_aa: ASSLVAGASYSNQPQH
j_call: TRBJ1-2; v_call: TRBV6-6; cdr3_aa: ASSYYPREDYGYT
j_call: TRBJ2-5; v_call: TRBV5-1; cdr3_aa: ASSLGSSGGFWQTQY
j_call: TRBJ2-1; v_call: TRBV5-5; cdr3_aa: ASSLTAGASYNEQF
j_call: TRBJ2-7; v_call: TRBV5-4; cdr3_aa: ASSPSSGLAGSYEQY
j_call: TRBJ1-1; v_call: TRBV7-2; cdr3_aa: ASSLINTEAF
j_call: TRBJ1-2; v_call: TRBV3-1/TRBV3-2; cdr3_aa: ASSQHGAGGGYT
j_call: TRBJ1-2; v_call: TRBV19; cdr3_aa: ASTYRDRGAYGYT
j_call: TRBJ2-7; v_call: TRBV7-3; cdr3_aa: ASSSGRGTDEQY
j_call: TRBJ2-7; v_call: TRBV18; cdr3_aa: ASSLTGLAYEQY
j_call: TRBJ1-2; v_call: TRBV7-2; cdr3_aa: ASSFSGTGGT
j_call: TRBJ1-3; v_call: TRBV3-1/TRBV3-2; cdr3_aa: ASSRGQGISGNTIY
j_call: TRBJ1-5; v_call: TRBV30; cdr3_aa: AWTTGNNQPQH
j_call: TRBJ2-7; v_call: TRBV6-5; cdr3_aa: ASSYQRGAYEQY
j_call: TRBJ2-7; v_call: TRBV6-1; cdr3_aa: ASSDRQGAYEQY
j_call: TRBJ1-1; v_call: TRBV11-2; cdr3_aa: ASSSGQGTEAF
j_call: TRBJ1-2; v_call: TRBV5-1; cdr3_aa: ASSPRGQLYYGYT
j_call: TRBJ1-6; v_call: TRBV10-1; cdr3_aa: ASLTSWAFGGHSPLH
j_call: TRBJ2-5; v_call: TRBV7-6; cdr3_aa: ASSLVQGGAKTQY
j_call: TRBJ1-4; v_call: TRBV30; cdr3_aa: AWTQGIANEKLF